The 11 T cell receptor beta chains reported below all come from one sample, sequenced in a study of blood T cell repertoires in COVID-19. This table comes from immunoSEQ multiplex PCR, and its TCRdb copy is limited to in-frame clones, with some not included. Of over 250,000 clones listed, roughly 90% are singletons. The sequencing sample was made of PBMCs or T cells enriched from blood (not recorded which). The receptor source for this set is a man aged 55-75 years who had recovered from COVID-19.

J is TRBJ1-5 and V is TRBV2; no definite D call. CDR3 length: 14 amino acids. The germline V gene encodes CDR1 SNHLY and CDR2 FYNNEI. Trimming stripped 3 bases from V and 3 bases from J, with 9 bases between. CDR3 region: CASSDAGYNQPQHF. The CDR3, as DNA: TGTGCCAGCAGTGATGCGGGGTACAATCAGCCCCAGCATTTT.

The chain combines TRBV5-4 with TRBJ2-1; 7 bases agree with TRBD2. The CDR3 extends over 14 amino acids. Germline trimming cut 1 base from V and 3 bases from J; bases unmatched to any gene: 1. Germline V lookup: CDR1 SGHNT, CDR2 YYREEE (reference sequence). Here the CDR3 reads CASSLLADYNEQFF. CDR3 DNA: TGTGCCAGCAGCTTGCTAGCGGACTACAATGAGCAGTTCTTC.

The chain joins TRBV5-4 to TRBJ1-2; D perhaps matches TRBD1 (5 bases). CDR1 and CDR2 (germline): SGHNT, YYREEE (reference sequence). V lost 4 bases to trimming and J lost 7 bases, with 29 bases between them. This CDR3 is 18 amino acids long. The CDR3 DNA reads TGTGCCAGCAGCCCTTACATGGAGGGGCCCCACTGGCTCGGTGGCTACACCTTC. Its translation is CASSPYMEGPHWLGGYTF. Together with reference TRBV5-4 and TRBJ1-2, the CDR3 gives the full variable domain: ETGVTQSPTHLIKTRGQQVTLRCSSQSGHNTVSWYQQALGQGPQFIFQYYREEENGRGNFPPRFSGLQFPNYSSELNVNALELDDSALYLCASSPYMEGPHWLGGYTFGSGTRLTVV.

The chain carries TRBV29-1 and TRBJ1-1, with TRBD1 matching 7 bases. CDR3 length equals 13 residues. Trimming took 7 bases from V and 0 from J; bases not matched to a gene: 5. The germline V gene has CDR1 SQVTM and CDR2 ANQGSEA. CDR3 in DNA: TGCAGCGCGGGACAGTACATGAACACTGAAGCTTTCTTT. It codes for CSAGQYMNTEAFF.

The chain has TRBV12-3 or TRBV12-4 and TRBJ1-1; 9 bases align to TRBD1. This CDR3 region has 13 residues. Trimming removed 6 bases from V and 5 bases from J; junction bases left unmatched: 4. CDR3 coding DNA: TGTGCCAGCAGGCCGACAGGGGGGACTGAAGCTTTCTTT. It specifies CASRPTGGTEAFF.

V gene TRBV7-3 combines with J gene TRBJ2-2; D gene ambiguous. The CDR3 sequence is 15 residues long. V gave up 2 bases and J gave up 5 bases, with 12 bases separating them. CDR1 and CDR2 from the germline V gene are SGHTA and FQGTGA. CDR3 amino acids: CASSLLVPGTGELFF. The CDR3 region has the DNA TGTGCCAGCAGCTTATTAGTGCCAGGTACCGGGGAGCTGTTTTTT. The full variable domain, in which reference TRBV7-3 and TRBJ2-2 provide the parts outside the CDR3, is GAGVSQTPSNKVTEKGKYVELRCDPISGHTALYWYRQSLGQGPEFLIYFQGTGAADDSGLPNDRFFAVRPEGSVSTLKIQRTERGDSAVYLCASSLLVPGTGELFFGEGSRLTVL.

The CDR3 nucleotides are TGTGCCAGCAGTGACGGGGAGCAGTACTTC. It codes for CASSDGEQYF. The V call is TRBV21-1, the J call TRBJ2-7; the table's D call, TRBD2, has no DNA check behind it. TRBV21-1 is a pseudogene. This CDR3 region has 10 residues.

DNA of the CDR3: TGTGCCAGCAGCCCCGCGGGACAGCCCCAGCATTTT. It codes for CASSPAGQPQHF. The chain has TRBV7-2 and TRBJ1-5; D is undetermined. Trimming took off 5 bases at V and 7 bases at J, with 9 bases between the two ends. The CDR3 spans 12 residues. Germline-derived CDR1 and CDR2 are SGHTA and FQGNSA.

This chain uses TRBV3-1 (or the pseudogene TRBV3-2) with TRBJ2-7, with 11 bases lining up with TRBD2. Germline trimming cut 5 bases from V and 3 bases from J; bases unmatched to any gene: 6. The CDR3 consists of 15 residues. Germline lookup yields CDR1 LGHDT and CDR2 YNNKEL (reference sequence). CDR3 residues: CASSSRLAGFYEQYF. Written as DNA, the CDR3 is TGTGCCAGCAGCTCCCGACTAGCGGGGTTCTACGAGCAGTACTTC.

Turning to this clone: Distinct nucleotide sequences in the sample also encode this CDR3. The rearrangement uses TRBV7-3 and TRBJ2-6; D is uncertain. CDR1 is SGHTA and CDR2 is FQGTGA in the germline V gene. V was shortened by 3 bases and J by 1 base, with 4 bases between the two germline ends. The CDR3 loop spans 14 amino acids. The CDR3 DNA is TGTGCCAGCAGCTTGTCGTCTGGGGCCAACGTCCTGACTTTC. Its translation is CASSLSSGANVLTF.

V and J are TRBV2 and TRBJ2-7, with 9 bases aligning to TRBD1. There are 15 residues in the CDR3. In germline, CDR1 is SNHLY, CDR2 FYNNEI. With 5 bases clipped from V and 1 base from J, the junction kept 6 bases outside the gene matches. CDR3 DNA sequence: TGTGCCAGCAGTCTCGGGACAGGGCTGTCCTACGAGCAGTACTTC. This translates into CASSLGTGLSYEQYF.